These 29 T cell receptor beta chains came from one sample sequenced in a study of blood T cell repertoires in COVID-19. Profiled with immunoSEQ multiplex PCR; TCRdb holds only in-frame clones, not every one. Found here are tens of thousands of clones, around 92% of them singletons; the top ten hold roughly 2.5%. The sequencing input was peripheral blood. Receptors were obtained from a man aged 50 to 60 with COVID-19, enrolled during active disease.

The V gene is TRBV4-1, the J gene TRBJ2-1; 10 nucleotides match TRBD2. Germline trimming cut 1 base from V and 4 bases from J; bases unmatched to any gene: 4. The germline gives CDR1 MGHRA, CDR2 YSYEKL. The CDR3 spans 16 residues. CDR3 coding DNA: TGCGCCAGCAGCCAAGGGTGGACTAGCGGATACAATGAGCAGTTCTTC. It translates to CASSQGWTSGYNEQFF.

This chain connects TRBV15 to TRBJ2-6; possible D gene TRBD1, 6 bases. Per germline, CDR1 LNHNV and CDR2 YYDKDF (reference sequence). This CDR3 has 15 amino acids. Between the trimmed V and J ends, which lost 5 bases and 0 bases, there was a span of 8 bases. CDR3 DNA: TGTGCCACCAGCGGACAGAGCTCTGGGGCCAACGTCCTGACTTTC. Protein product: CATSGQSSGANVLTF.

The rearrangement links TRBV7-2 to TRBJ1-4; D possibly corresponds to TRBD1 (6 bases). Deletions cut 4 bases from V and 7 bases from J, with 16 bases between. The germline V gene encodes CDR1 SGHTA and CDR2 FQGNSA. The CDR3 loop spans 15 amino acids. This CDR3 reads CASSSYRGALEKLFF. The DNA of the CDR3 is TGTGCCAGCAGCTCCTACCGGGGGGCGCTTGAAAAACTGTTTTTT.

J is TRBJ1-3 and V is TRBV4-2, with D possibly matching TRBD1 (6 bases). Germline CDR1 and CDR2: LGHNA and YNFKEQ. Trimming shortened V by 0 bases and J by 12 bases, and 9 bases separated the two germline ends. The length of the CDR3 is 12 residues. The CDR3 DNA follows: TGTGCCAGCAGCCAAGATGGGGGCATCATATATTTT. Its protein is CASSQDGGIIYF.

The V and J genes are TRBV2 and TRBJ1-3, with D tentatively TRBD1 (6 bases). Deletions cut 4 bases from V and 0 bases from J, with 10 bases between. This CDR3 spans 15 amino acids. Germline-derived CDR1 and CDR2 are SNHLY and FYNNEI. The CDR3 here is CASSGTGSSGNTIYF. The DNA of the CDR3 is TGTGCCAGCAGTGGTACAGGGAGCTCTGGAAACACCATATATTTT. The full variable domain, with the rest looked up from reference TRBV2 and TRBJ1-3, is EPEVTQTPSHQVTQMGQEVILRCVPISNHLYFYWYRQILGQKVEFLVSFYNNEISEKSEIFDDQFSVERPDGSNFTLKIRSTKLEDSAMYFCASSGTGSSGNTIYFGEGSWLTVV.

The V gene is TRBV7-9, the J gene TRBJ2-2, with 10 nucleotides matching TRBD2. Looked up from germline, CDR1 is SEHNR and CDR2 is FQNEAQ (reference sequence). CDR3 size: 18 residues. Losses at the gene ends were 1 base for V and 5 bases for J; bases not matched to a gene: 10. This chain's CDR3 is CASSLGPSGGPWTGELFF. The CDR3 nucleotides are TGTGCCAGCAGCTTAGGCCCTAGCGGGGGACCCTGGACCGGGGAGCTGTTTTTT.

The chain couples TRBV11-1 to TRBJ2-2, with 8 bases lining up with TRBD1. V trimming: 5 bases; J trimming: 7 bases; junction bases outside the gene matches: 6. Germline CDR1 and CDR2: SGHAT and FQDESV (reference sequence). This CDR3 is built from 14 residues. CDR3 loop: CASSGQGSGGELFF. The CDR3 region has the DNA TGTGCCAGCAGCGGACAGGGTTCCGGCGGGGAGCTGTTTTTT.

This clone was detected only a few times. The chain uses TRBV19 and TRBJ1-2; 7 bases fit TRBD1. Germline CDR1 is LNHDA and CDR2 is SQIVND (reference sequence). The CDR3 consists of 14 residues. V dropped 6 bases and J dropped 6; count of bases not matched to a gene: 10. The CDR3 here is CASSPRGRWDGYTF. In DNA, the CDR3 is TGTGCCAGTAGCCCTAGGGGGCGCTGGGATGGCTACACCTTC.

This sequence joins TRBV13 and TRBJ1-3; D gene ambiguous. In germline, CDR1 is PRHDT, CDR2 FYEKMQ (reference sequence). The CDR3 consists of 20 residues. V lost 5 bases and J 0 bases, leaving 26 bases between the germline ends. CDR3 residues: CASSPPIGSPGEFSGNTIYF. DNA of the CDR3: TGTGCCAGCAGCCCCCCTATCGGTTCTCCGGGAGAGTTCTCTGGAAACACCATATATTTT.

The chain employs TRBV2 and TRBJ2-2; D not certain. The CDR3 spans 15 residues. V lost 6 bases and J 0 bases, leaving 11 bases between the germline ends. Looked up from germline, CDR1 is SNHLY and CDR2 is FYNNEI. CDR3 protein: CASRRSSTNTGELFF. The CDR3 DNA sequence: TGTGCCAGCAGACGGAGCAGTACGAACACCGGGGAGCTGTTTTTT.

V gene TRBV28 combines with J gene TRBJ2-7, with D maybe TRBD1 (5 bases). The V end lost 2 bases, the J end lost 7 bases, and 15 bases lay between the germline ends. CDR1 and CDR2 (germline): MDHEN, SYDVKM. The CDR3 covers 14 residues. CDR3: CASSLQIQGIEQYF. The CDR3 nucleotides are TGTGCCAGCAGTTTACAGATCCAGGGTATTGAGCAGTACTTC.

V and J are TRBV4-1 and TRBJ2-6; TRBD1 is a possible D gene (5 bases). V was shortened by 4 bases and J by 0 bases, with 10 bases between the two germline ends. The CDR3 runs 16 residues. The germline gives CDR1 MGHRA, CDR2 YSYEKL. The DNA of the CDR3 is TGCGCCAGCAGCCTTGAAGGACACTCTGGGGCCAACGTCCTGACTTTC. Translated, it gives CASSLEGHSGANVLTF.

V and J are TRBV6-5 and TRBJ1-1; 10 bases are shared with TRBD1. V was pared by 2 bases and J by 4 bases, with 7 bases of the junction left unmatched. Germline CDR1 and CDR2: MNHEY and SVGAGI. CDR3 length: 16 residues. In DNA, the CDR3 is TGTGCCAGCAGTTACGTCGGGACAGGGGCGTTCACTGAAGCTTTCTTT. The encoded protein is CASSYVGTGAFTEAFF.

The V gene is TRBV5-6, the J gene TRBJ1-5; TRBD1 agrees at 9 bases. The V and J ends lost 3 bases and 7 bases, in that order; junction bases with no gene match: 5. Germline loops: CDR1 SGHDT, CDR2 YYEEEE. The CDR3 is made up of 14 amino acids. The CDR3 nucleotides read TGTGCCAGCAGCTGGGGACAGGGTGCCCAGCCCCAGCATTTT. It encodes CASSWGQGAQPQHF.

V is TRBV18 and J is TRBJ1-5; TRBD1 matches at 7 bases. V lost 6 bases and J lost 3; bases outside the gene matches: 5. The CDR3 contains 14 residues. The germline CDR1 and CDR2 sequences are KGHSH and LQKENI. This CDR3 is CASSQDRVNQPQHF. The CDR3 DNA reads as TGTGCCAGCTCCCAAGACAGGGTCAATCAGCCCCAGCATTTT.

The chain is built from TRBV28 and TRBJ1-2, with TRBD1 matching 11 bases. With 6 bases clipped from V and 7 bases from J, the junction kept 7 bases outside the gene matches. Germline assignment: CDR1 MDHEN and CDR2 SYDVKM. CDR3 length: 14 residues. The CDR3 reads CASRIAGQGGGYTF. The CDR3 region has the DNA TGTGCCAGCAGAATAGCGGGACAGGGGGGTGGCTACACCTTC.

This clone was seen only once. This rearrangement joins TRBV3-1 (or the pseudogene TRBV3-2) to TRBJ2-1; 8 bases match TRBD2. The V gene's germline CDR1 is LGHDT and CDR2 YNNKEL (reference sequence). This CDR3 has 14 residues. V gave up 6 bases and J gave up 9 bases; unmatched junction bases: 10. The CDR3 loop is CASRTAGGATEQFF. CDR3 bases: TGTGCCAGCAGAACAGCCGGGGGGGCGACTGAGCAGTTCTTC.

This rearrangement joins TRBV4-3 to TRBJ2-2; 11 nucleotides align to TRBD2. CDR1 and CDR2 from the germline V gene are LGHNA and YSLEER. V lost 0 bases and J lost 5; bases outside the gene matches: 2. The CDR3 is made up of 16 amino acids. The CDR3 bases are TGCGCCAGCAGCCAAGATCCTAGCGGGGGGACCGGGGAGCTGTTTTTT. Amino acids: CASSQDPSGGTGELFF.

V gene TRBV2 combines with J gene TRBJ1-1; unclear D gene. Trimming removed 6 bases from V and 2 bases from J, with 10 bases in between. This CDR3 comprises 13 residues. CDR1 and CDR2 (germline): SNHLY, FYNNEI. CDR3 amino acids: CASSFELNTEAFF. The CDR3 DNA follows: TGTGCCAGCAGCTTTGAGTTAAACACTGAAGCTTTCTTT. The full variable domain, its missing parts supplied by reference TRBV2 and TRBJ1-1, is EPEVTQTPSHQVTQMGQEVILRCVPISNHLYFYWYRQILGQKVEFLVSFYNNEISEKSEIFDDQFSVERPDGSNFTLKIRSTKLEDSAMYFCASSFELNTEAFFGQGTRLTVV.

This rearrangement joins TRBV27 to TRBJ2-7; TRBD1 agrees at 7 bases. This CDR3 has 14 residues. The germline gives CDR1 MNHEY, CDR2 SMNVEV (reference sequence). The trim removed 6 bases at V and 7 bases at J, leaving 12 bases unmatched. CDR3: CASSQTGILWEQYF. For the CDR3, the DNA is TGTGCCAGCAGCCAGACAGGGATTTTATGGGAGCAGTACTTC.

The chain links TRBV7-9 to TRBJ2-7; unclear D gene. The CDR3 contains 13 residues. The germline V and J ends were trimmed by 8 bases and 2 bases, with 13 bases remaining between them. The germline CDR1 and CDR2 sequences are SEHNR and FQNEAQ (reference sequence). DNA for the CDR3: TGTGCCAGCCACCGCGCGGCGACCTACGAGCAGTACTTC. Translating it yields CASHRAATYEQYF. Drawing the rest from reference TRBV7-9 and TRBJ2-7, the complete variable domain is DTGVSQNPRHKITKRGQNVTFRCDPISEHNRLYWYRQTLGQGPEFLTYFQNEAQLEKSRLLSDRFSAERPKGSFSTLEIQRTEQGDSAMYLCASHRAATYEQYFGPGTRLTVT.

The V and J genes are TRBV7-9 and TRBJ1-2; no firm D call. The CDR3 loop spans 15 amino acids. Germline CDR1 SEHNR, CDR2 FQNEAQ (reference sequence). Trimming took 1 base from V and 8 from J, leaving 17 bases between them. The CDR3, as DNA: TGTGCCAGCAGCTTAGGTTTGTCCGGCGGGGAAGGCTACACCTTC. Encoded protein: CASSLGLSGGEGYTF.

The chain carries TRBV25-1 and TRBJ2-5, with D tentatively TRBD1 (6 bases). The CDR3 length is 17 residues. CDR1 MGHDK and CDR2 SYGVNS come from the germline V gene. V lost 4 bases and J 3 bases, leaving 21 bases between the germline ends. The CDR3 nucleotides read TGTGCCAGCAGTGCCAAAAATCCCTACAGGGCCGAAGAGACCCAGTACTTC. Translating it yields CASSAKNPYRAEETQYF.

V is TRBV5-1 and J is TRBJ2-5, with 8 nucleotides matching TRBD1. CDR1 is SGHRS and CDR2 is YFSETQ in the germline V gene. This CDR3 comprises 13 residues. Trimming at V came to 2 bases and at J to 7 bases, leaving 4 bases not matched to a gene. DNA for the CDR3: TGCGCCAGCAGCTTACAGGGGGTAGGGACCCAGTACTTC. Its translation: CASSLQGVGTQYF.

This sequence joins TRBV3-1 (or the pseudogene TRBV3-2) and TRBJ2-3; possibly TRBD2 for D (5 bases). CDR3 size: 15 residues. Looked up from germline, CDR1 is LGHDT and CDR2 is YNNKEL (reference sequence). Trimming removed 2 bases from V and 4 bases from J, with 13 bases in between. CDR3: CASSQTELVSDTQYF. CDR3 in DNA: TGTGCCAGCAGCCAAACGGAACTAGTTTCAGATACGCAGTATTTT.

The chain couples TRBV11-3 to TRBJ2-3; 12 bases fit TRBD2. The V segment lost 5 bases and the J segment 9 bases; nucleotides outside the gene matches: 6. CDR1 SGHNT and CDR2 YENEEA come from the germline V gene. The CDR3 has 14 residues. DNA of the CDR3: TGTGCCAGCAGCCCTGGCGGGACTAGCGGGACGCAGTATTTT. Protein sequence: CASSPGGTSGTQYF.

The chain joins TRBV28 to TRBJ1-2; D is ambiguous. Trimming took off 1 base at V and 4 bases at J, with 10 bases between the two ends. CDR3 size: 14 residues. The germline V gene has CDR1 MDHEN and CDR2 SYDVKM. CDR3 DNA sequence: TGTGCCAGCAGTTTATACGGGAGTCCCTATGGCTACACCTTC. Amino acids: CASSLYGSPYGYTF.

This rearrangement joins TRBV3-1 (or the pseudogene TRBV3-2) to TRBJ1-3; 7 nucleotides line up with TRBD1. The germline V gene encodes CDR1 LGHDT and CDR2 YNNKEL (reference sequence). The CDR3 is made up of 14 amino acids. The J segment lost 1 base and the V segment lost 7 bases, leaving 4 bases of the junction unmatched. CDR3: CASNRQGSGNTIYF. The CDR3 nucleotides read TGTGCCAGCAACCGACAGGGATCTGGAAACACCATATATTTT.

This clone has more than one count but fewer than ten. The chain couples TRBV9 to TRBJ1-1, with 7 nucleotides matching TRBD1. V was clipped by 4 bases and J by 4 bases; unmatched bases: 10. This CDR3 spans 15 amino acids. The germline gives CDR1 SGDLS, CDR2 YYNGEE. The CDR3 sequence is CASSPFGGGGTEAFF. The CDR3 nucleotides are TGTGCCAGCAGCCCCTTCGGAGGGGGCGGCACTGAAGCTTTCTTT.